What follows are 20 T cell receptor beta chains derived from one specimen sequenced in a study of CD8 T cells in ankylosing spondylitis. Each CDR3 protein is one row after TCRdb ran MiXCR on the 5' RACE reads. Among a few hundred thousand distinct CDR3 sequences listed, about 20% were seen once. Sequenced material: blood, either unsorted or a sorted T cell fraction (not recorded which). These receptor sequences come from a male donor with ankylosing spondylitis or in good health (not recorded which).

The chain has TRBV3-1 and TRBJ2-3; D is ambiguous. V lost 1 base, J lost 4 bases, and 9 bases lay in between. This CDR3 spans 14 amino acids. Germline values: CDR1 LGHDT, CDR2 YNNKEL (reference sequence). Here the CDR3 DNA reads TGTGCCAGCAGCCAAGTACCCCGGGCAGATACGCAGTATTTT. Its protein product is CASSQVPRADTQYF.

The CDR3 nucleotides are TGTGCCTCCTGCTTAACGGGACTAGCGGGAGGTACAGATACGCAGTATTTT. This translates into CASCLTGLAGGTDTQYF. V is TRBV3-1 and J is TRBJ2-3; 15 nucleotides line up with TRBD2. This CDR3 is built from 17 residues. Germline V gene sequence: CDR1 LGHDT, CDR2 YNNKEL (reference sequence). The ends lost 11 bases at V and 3 bases at J; junction bases unmatched: 12.

The chain couples TRBV7-9 to TRBJ2-1; D is possibly TRBD1 (5 bases). Trimming removed 2 bases from V and 2 bases from J, with 7 bases in between. CDR1 is SEHNR and CDR2 is FQNEAQ in the germline V gene (reference sequence). The length of the CDR3 is 14 residues. The CDR3 DNA reads as TGTGCCAGCAGCTTACCCAGGGCCTACAATGAGCAGTTCTTC. Its protein product is CASSLPRAYNEQFF.

The V call is TRBV5-1, the J call TRBJ2-2, with TRBD1 as a possible D gene (5 bases). V shed 0 bases and J shed 6 bases, with 15 bases lying between them. This CDR3 region has 16 residues. Germline V lookup: CDR1 SGHRS, CDR2 YFSETQ. This chain's CDR3 is CASSLAVQAGSGELFF. Here the CDR3 DNA reads TGCGCCAGCAGCTTGGCCGTTCAGGCAGGGTCCGGGGAGCTGTTTTTT.

This chain links TRBV27 with TRBJ2-3; the D is unclear. This CDR3 is built from 15 residues. V was trimmed by 4 bases and J by 2 bases, leaving 13 bases between them. Germline V gene sequence: CDR1 MNHEY, CDR2 SMNVEV (reference sequence). The chain's CDR3 is CASSSNPQNTDTQYF. The DNA of the CDR3 is TGTGCCAGCAGTTCTAACCCTCAGAACACAGATACGCAGTATTTT.

The sample holds many counts of this clonotype. The chain couples TRBV19 to TRBJ2-7; tentative D call: TRBD1 (5 bases). CDR3 size: 14 residues. V lost 6 bases and J lost 0, with 12 bases in between. Germline V gene sequence: CDR1 LNHDA, CDR2 SQIVND (reference sequence). CDR3 amino acids: CASRTDSYSYEQYF. The CDR3 coding sequence is TGTGCCAGTAGGACTGACAGCTACTCCTACGAGCAGTACTTC.

The chain couples TRBV11-2 to TRBJ2-2; 8 bases fit TRBD2. The CDR3 runs 18 residues. Germline values: CDR1 SGHAT, CDR2 FQNNGV. After removal of 5 bases from V and 4 bases from J, the junction contained 15 bases not matched to a gene. CDR3 sequence (DNA): TGTGCCAGCAGCACAACCGAGGGGTTAGCGGGGATCACCGGGGAGCTGTTTTTT. It codes for CASSTTEGLAGITGELFF. Looking up the rest from reference TRBV11-2 and TRBJ2-2 gives the full variable domain: EAGVAQSPRYKIIEKRQSVAFWCNPISGHATLYWYQQILGQGPKLLIQFQNNGVVDDSQLPKDRFSAERLKGVDSTLKIQPAKLEDSAVYLCASSTTEGLAGITGELFFGEGSRLTVL.

The rearrangement uses TRBV28 and TRBJ2-7, with 7 bases lining up with TRBD2. This CDR3 spans 14 amino acids. Germline CDR1 reads MDHEN; CDR2 reads SYDVKM. V dropped 7 bases and J dropped 3; count of bases not matched to a gene: 9. CDR3 region: CASKEVGEGYEQYF. The CDR3 coding sequence is TGTGCCAGCAAAGAGGTAGGGGAGGGCTACGAGCAGTACTTC.

The chain uses TRBV15 and TRBJ1-1; D may be TRBD1 (6 bases). The CDR3 loop spans 16 amino acids. Germline V CDR1 and CDR2: LNHNV, YYDKDF (reference sequence). Trimming removed 0 bases from V and 1 base from J, with 12 bases in between. CDR3 sequence (DNA): TGTGCCACCAGCAGAGATCCCGGGACACCGAACACTGAAGCTTTCTTT. Its translation: CATSRDPGTPNTEAFF.

The chain carries TRBV14 and TRBJ2-2; D not resolved. CDR3 length: 15 residues. The V end lost 4 bases, the J end lost 5 bases, and 14 bases lay between the germline ends. Looked up from germline, CDR1 is SGHDN and CDR2 is FVKESK. CDR3 sequence reads: CASSPSPRATGELFF. CDR3 nucleotide sequence: TGTGCCAGCAGCCCCTCTCCCCGGGCGACCGGGGAGCTGTTTTTT.

The sample holds many counts of this clonotype. The rearrangement joins TRBV4-3 to TRBJ2-1, with D hard to call. Germline values: CDR1 LGHNA, CDR2 YSLEER. This CDR3 is built from 16 residues. Trimming stripped 3 bases from V and 0 bases from J, with 12 bases between. The CDR3 DNA reads as TGCGCCAGCAGCCATCAAGGGTCCTCCTCCTACAATGAGCAGTTCTTC. Translating it yields CASSHQGSSSYNEQFF.

The chain joins TRBV12-3 or TRBV12-4 to TRBJ2-1, with D perhaps being TRBD1 or TRBD2 (5 bases each). V was pared by 5 bases and J by 2 bases, with 16 bases between. This CDR3 contains 16 residues. Here the CDR3 DNA reads TGTGCCAGCAGTCGCCCGGGGCCGTCGCCCTACAATGAGCAGTTCTTC. It translates to CASSRPGPSPYNEQFF.

This clonotype was found many times. V usage is TRBV20-1 and J usage is TRBJ2-7; 12 bases match TRBD2. The V and J ends lost 5 bases and 4 bases, in that order; junction bases with no gene match: 12. The length of the CDR3 is 16 residues. Germline V gene data show CDR1 as DFQATT and CDR2 as SNEGSKA (reference sequence). The CDR3 nucleotides are TGCAGTGCTGAGGCTAGCGGGAGGGCCGATTCGTACGAGCAGTACTTC. It yields the protein CSAEASGRADSYEQYF.

The rearrangement joins TRBV4-2 to TRBJ2-2; D is unresolved. Germline V lookup: CDR1 LGHNA, CDR2 YNFKEQ. Trimming took 0 bases from V and 5 from J, leaving 7 bases between them. The CDR3 is 14 residues long. In DNA, the CDR3 is TGTGCCAGCAGCCAAGAAGGTGGGACCGGGGAGCTGTTTTTT. This encodes CASSQEGGTGELFF.

This clonotype was counted a few times. The V call is TRBV7-6, the J call TRBJ2-6, with 8 bases aligning to TRBD1. Trimming took 5 bases from V and 0 from J; bases not matched to a gene: 12. The CDR3 sequence is 19 residues long. Germline values: CDR1 SGHVS, CDR2 FNYEAQ. The CDR3: CASSLESGGSISGANVLTF. In nucleotides, the CDR3 is TGTGCCAGCAGCCTAGAGTCAGGGGGCTCCATCTCTGGGGCCAACGTCCTGACTTTC.

The chain is built from TRBV29-1 and TRBJ1-1; 10 bases align to TRBD1. This CDR3 comprises 15 residues. V lost 8 bases and J lost 6; bases outside the gene matches: 15. Germline CDR1 reads SQVTM; CDR2 reads ANQGSEA. The CDR3 reads CSTTGTGDGDPEAFF. As DNA, the CDR3 is TGCAGCACCACCGGGACAGGGGACGGTGATCCTGAAGCTTTCTTT.

This clonotype was seen a handful of times. The rearrangement joins TRBV14 to TRBJ2-3, with 8 bases aligning to TRBD2. Trimming cost V 3 bases and J 0 bases; bases outside gene matches: 5. The CDR3 totals 16 residues. In germline, CDR1 is SGHDN, CDR2 FVKESK. Written as DNA, the CDR3 is TGTGCCAGCAGCCATCAGAAGCGGGGGAGCACAGATACGCAGTATTTT. The encoded protein is CASSHQKRGSTDTQYF. Complete variable domain (other parts from reference TRBV14 and TRBJ2-3): EAGVTQFPSHSVIEKGQTVTLRCDPISGHDNLYWYRRVMGKEIKFLLHFVKESKQDESGMPNNRFLAERTGGTYSTLKVQPAELEDSGVYFCASSHQKRGSTDTQYFGPGTRLTVL.

This clonotype was detected only a few times. The chain carries TRBV12-3 or TRBV12-4 and TRBJ1-3, with a tentative D call TRBD1 (6 bases). The V end lost 7 bases, the J end lost 0 bases, and 16 bases lay between the germline ends. The CDR3 loop spans 16 amino acids. CDR3 in amino acids: CASTQGQLSSGNTIYF. As DNA, the CDR3 is TGTGCCAGCACCCAAGGACAGTTGAGCTCTGGAAACACCATATATTTT.

This clonotype was seen a handful of times. This chain connects TRBV7-6 to TRBJ2-7; 7 bases line up with TRBD2. V shed 7 bases and J 3 bases; nucleotides not matched to a gene: 18. The CDR3 contains 17 residues. CDR1 and CDR2 (germline): SGHVS, FNYEAQ. The CDR3, as DNA: TGTGCCAGCACCCCGCGGGCTAGCGGCACAGTTGACTACGAGCAGTACTTC. Protein sequence: CASTPRASGTVDYEQYF.

This clonotype came up a few times. CDR3 sequence reads: CASSVDADSSYEQYF. In DNA form, the CDR3 reads TGTGCCAGCAGCGTAGACGCGGATAGCTCCTACGAGCAGTACTTC. The chain recombines TRBV9 with TRBJ2-7; D not certain. The V and J ends lost 0 bases and 0 bases respectively, with 10 bases between them. Germline CDR1 reads SGDLS; CDR2 reads YYNGEE. The CDR3 covers 15 residues. Full variable domain (rest looked up from reference TRBV9 and TRBJ2-7): DSGVTQTPKHLITATGQRVTLRCSPRSGDLSVYWYQQSLDQGLQFLIQYYNGEERAKGNILERFSAQQFPDLHSELNLSSLELGDSALYFCASSVDADSSYEQYFGPGTRLTVT.